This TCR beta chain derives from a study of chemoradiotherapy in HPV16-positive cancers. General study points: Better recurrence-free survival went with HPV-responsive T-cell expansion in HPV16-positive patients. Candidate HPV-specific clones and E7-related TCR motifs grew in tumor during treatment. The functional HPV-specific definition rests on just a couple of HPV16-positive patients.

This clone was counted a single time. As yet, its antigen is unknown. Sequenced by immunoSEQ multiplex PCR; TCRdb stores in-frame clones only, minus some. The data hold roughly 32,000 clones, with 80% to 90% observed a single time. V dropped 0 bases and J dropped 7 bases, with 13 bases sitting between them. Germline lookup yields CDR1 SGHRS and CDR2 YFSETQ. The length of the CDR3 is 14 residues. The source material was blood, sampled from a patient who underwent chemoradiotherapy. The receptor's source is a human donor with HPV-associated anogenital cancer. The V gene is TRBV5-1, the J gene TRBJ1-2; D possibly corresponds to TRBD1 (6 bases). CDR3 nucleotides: TGCGCCAGCAGCTTGGGGGACATTGGGGCTGGCTACACCTTC. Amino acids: CASSLGDIGAGYTF.